This T cell receptor (beta chain) stems from a study of response to subunit inactivated influenza vaccine. Whole-study results and caveats: The authors suggested that few new T cells are recruited per seasonal influenza vaccination.

TCRdb re-called the RT-PCR reads with MiXCR, one entry per CDR3 protein. The sample lists roughly 700,000 distinct CDR3 sequences, roughly 13% seen once, with around 6.5% in the top ten. About this clonotype: Its specificity is not known.

This material consisted of PBMCs from blood, taken around 15 days before vaccination. The sequence was obtained from a man aged 50 to 59 who received an inactivated influenza vaccine.

CDR3 protein: CASSVAGVNEQFF. The CDR3 nucleotides are TGTGCCAGCAGCGTAGCGGGGGTGAATGAGCAGTTCTTC. The chain employs TRBV9 and TRBJ2-1; D might be TRBD2 (6 bases). Germline CDR1 reads SGDLS; CDR2 reads YYNGEE. CDR3 size: 13 residues. Between the trimmed V and J ends, which lost 0 bases and 7 bases, there was a span of 8 bases.